Below, 22 T cell receptor beta chains from the same sample are listed, as sequenced in a study of OX40 agonist ivuxolimab in advanced cancers. Libraries were prepared by immunoSEQ multiplex PCR; TCRdb keeps only in-frame clonotypes and omits some of them. Of 60,000 or so clones in the sample, 92% were seen once. Sequencing used CD4+ or CD8+ T cells sorted from blood, obtained in a trial of the OX40 agonist ivuxolimab. The receptors here all came from an adult with an advanced solid tumor such as melanoma, head and neck, liver or kidney cancer.

The V and J genes are TRBV7-2 and TRBJ2-3; D is ambiguous. Germline-derived CDR1 and CDR2 are SGHTA and FQGNSA. Trimming removed 3 bases at V and 2 bases at J, with 15 bases between. The CDR3 is made up of 16 amino acids. Written as DNA, the CDR3 is TGTGCCAGCAGCTTGCCACCGAACTCGGCCACAGATACGCAGTATTTT. This codes for CASSLPPNSATDTQYF.

The chain uses TRBV6-5 and TRBJ1-1, with a possible D match to TRBD1 (6 bases). Germline V gene sequence: CDR1 MNHEY, CDR2 SVGAGI. Trimming shortened V by 7 bases and J by 4 bases, and 10 bases separated the two germline ends. This CDR3 is 12 amino acids long. Here the CDR3 DNA reads TGTGCCAGCAACACAGGGTTCACTGAAGCTTTCTTT. Translating it yields CASNTGFTEAFF.

Only one count was recorded for this clone. The rearrangement links TRBV6-6 to TRBJ2-3; D perhaps matches TRBD1 (6 bases). Per the germline V gene, CDR1 is MNHNY and CDR2 is SVGAGI (reference sequence). The CDR3 runs to 14 residues. V was clipped by 6 bases and J by 2 bases, with 12 bases between them. CDR3 nucleotide sequence: TGTGCCAGCAGCTCACAGGGCTCCACAGATACGCAGTATTTT. Amino acids: CASSSQGSTDTQYF.

The chain is built from TRBV6-5 and TRBJ2-7; 8 bases line up with TRBD1. Germline V gives CDR1 MNHEY, CDR2 SVGAGI. After removal of 8 bases from V and 3 bases from J, the junction contained 6 bases not matched to a gene. This CDR3 spans 13 amino acids. DNA for the CDR3: TGTGCCAGCGCACACGGGACAGGCTACGAGCAGTACTTC. The encoded protein is CASAHGTGYEQYF.

The DNA for the CDR3 is TGTGCCAGCAGCGAAAGCCTGCTAGGGGTCCCTATTGAGGAGCAGTTCTTC. Residues: CASSESLLGVPIEEQFF. The chain links TRBV6-1 to TRBJ2-1; D may be TRBD1 (5 bases). From germline, CDR1 is MNHNS and CDR2 SASEGT. With 6 bases removed from V and 10 bases from J, the gap between germline ends came to 28 bases. The CDR3 extends over 17 amino acids.

The V gene is TRBV27, the J gene TRBJ1-1, with no clear D. Germline V gene sequence: CDR1 MNHEY, CDR2 SMNVEV (reference sequence). The CDR3 has 13 amino acids. Trimming removed 0 bases from V and 5 bases from J, with 7 bases in between. The CDR3 nucleotides are TGTGCCAGCAGTTTATCCTGGGCAACTGAAGCTTTCTTT. Encoded protein: CASSLSWATEAFF.

V and J are TRBV4-1 and TRBJ2-7; no definite D call. With 3 bases removed from V and 9 bases from J, the gap between germline ends came to 15 bases. The CDR3 length is 13 residues. Germline V gene lookup returns CDR1 MGHRA and CDR2 YSYEKL. CDR3: CASSQRADSGQYF. The CDR3 DNA follows: TGCGCCAGCAGCCAGCGAGCTGACTCAGGGCAGTACTTC.

The chain joins TRBV7-8 to TRBJ1-4; the D is unclear. CDR3 size: 14 residues. CDR1 is SGHVS, CDR2 FQNEAQ, per germline. V was pared by 2 bases and J by 1 base, with 5 bases between. CDR3 region: CASSLLLTNEKLFF. CDR3 sequence (DNA): TGTGCCAGCAGCTTACTACTAACTAATGAAAAACTGTTTTTT.

CDR3 coding DNA: TGTGCCAGCAGCGACAACAATCAGCCCCAGCATTTT. Its protein is CASSDNNQPQHF. This sequence joins TRBV27 and TRBJ1-5; no clear D. Germline V gene lookup returns CDR1 MNHEY and CDR2 SMNVEV (reference sequence). CDR3 length: 12 amino acids. Trimming took off 6 bases at V and 3 bases at J, with 6 bases between the two ends.

The chain couples TRBV7-6 to TRBJ2-1; D ambiguous. Between the trimmed V and J ends, which lost 3 bases and 5 bases, there was a span of 11 bases. This CDR3 is built from 14 residues. Germline V gene lookup returns CDR1 SGHVS and CDR2 FNYEAQ. For the CDR3, the DNA is TGTGCCAGCAGCTTTGGTGGAACTAACAATGAGCAGTTCTTC. It is translated as CASSFGGTNNEQFF.

This clone has only a few counts. The V and J genes are TRBV2 and TRBJ2-7; 8 nucleotides align to TRBD2. J gave up 5 bases and V 7 bases, and 10 bases lay outside the gene matches. Germline CDR1 is SNHLY and CDR2 is FYNNEI. The CDR3 is 14 amino acids. As DNA, the CDR3 is TGTGCCAGCACCGGCACGGGGGGGCCCGACGAGCAGTACTTC. This codes for CASTGTGGPDEQYF.

The J gene is TRBJ1-3, the V gene TRBV6-5, with TRBD1 matching 7 bases. The CDR3 has 15 amino acids. CDR1 and CDR2 (germline): MNHEY, SVGAGI. J gave up 0 bases and V 5 bases, and 4 bases lay outside the gene matches. The CDR3 region is CASSKGTDSGNTIYF. CDR3 in DNA: TGTGCCAGCAGTAAGGGGACAGACTCTGGAAACACCATATATTTT.

This chain connects TRBV5-4 to TRBJ1-3; 7 positions match TRBD1. The CDR3 is 14 amino acids. The ends lost 4 bases at V and 7 bases at J; junction bases unmatched: 8. Germline lookup yields CDR1 SGHNT and CDR2 YYREEE (reference sequence). CDR3 DNA sequence: TGTGCCAGCAGCCTAGGGACAGAGGCCAACACCATATATTTT. Translation gives CASSLGTEANTIYF.

The chain couples TRBV4-2 to TRBJ2-3, with D unclear. This CDR3 spans 13 amino acids. The V and J ends lost 2 bases and 5 bases respectively, with 8 bases between them. Germline assignment: CDR1 LGHNA and CDR2 YNFKEQ. In DNA form, the CDR3 reads TGTGCCAGCAGCCAACCGCTAGGAGATACGCAGTATTTT. Its translation is CASSQPLGDTQYF.

The gene calls are TRBV5-1 and TRBJ2-3; 8 nucleotides match TRBD2. The junction had 5 bases not matched to a gene; V was cut back by 3 bases and J by 2 bases. There are 15 residues in the CDR3. CDR1 SGHRS and CDR2 YFSETQ come from the germline V gene. For the CDR3, the DNA is TGCGCCAGCAGCTCCGGACTAGCAGACACAGATACGCAGTATTTT. This encodes CASSSGLADTDTQYF.

The rearrangement uses TRBV4-2 and TRBJ2-3; D unresolved. Trimming removed 3 bases at V and 0 bases at J, with 7 bases between. CDR1 LGHNA and CDR2 YNFKEQ come from the germline V gene. This CDR3 contains 14 residues. CDR3: CASSQPRSTDTQYF. The CDR3 nucleotides are TGTGCCAGCAGCCAGCCCCGTAGCACAGATACGCAGTATTTT.

The chain couples TRBV5-4 to TRBJ1-1; no definite D call. There are 12 residues in the CDR3. Germline V gene lookup returns CDR1 SGHNT and CDR2 YYREEE (reference sequence). V lost 0 bases, J lost 5 bases, and 5 bases lay in between. CDR3: CASSLEGTEAFF. The CDR3 bases are TGTGCCAGCAGCTTGGAGGGAACTGAAGCTTTCTTT.

This sequence joins TRBV5-1 and TRBJ2-3; maybe TRBD1 (5 bases). Germline assignment: CDR1 SGHRS and CDR2 YFSETQ. The CDR3 spans 15 residues. V dropped 4 bases and J dropped 5 bases, with 17 bases sitting between them. The CDR3 is CASSGLFGAGDTQYF. The DNA for the CDR3 is TGCGCCAGCAGCGGCCTCTTTGGGGCAGGAGATACGCAGTATTTT.

V gene TRBV11-3 combines with J gene TRBJ2-4; D unresolved. V shed 5 bases and J shed 9 bases, with 20 bases lying between them. Germline V gene data show CDR1 as SGHNT and CDR2 as YENEEA. The CDR3 covers 15 residues. CDR3 amino acids: CASSPGPFKIGIQYF. The CDR3 region has the DNA TGTGCCAGCAGCCCCGGACCTTTTAAAATTGGCATTCAGTACTTC.

The chain combines TRBV9 with TRBJ2-3; possibly TRBD2 for D (5 bases). This CDR3 is built from 16 residues. V lost 3 bases to trimming and J lost 0 bases, with 14 bases between them. Germline loops: CDR1 SGDLS, CDR2 YYNGEE. The CDR3 DNA reads as TGTGCCAGCAGCGCATTTGGCCCGGGGAGCACAGATACGCAGTATTTT. Translation gives CASSAFGPGSTDTQYF.

The rearrangement uses TRBV19 and TRBJ1-2; D is undetermined. CDR3 length: 11 amino acids. The germline V and J ends were trimmed by 6 bases and 5 bases, with 7 bases remaining between them. CDR1 is LNHDA, CDR2 SQIVND, per germline (reference sequence). CDR3: CASRRGYGYTF. CDR3 sequence (DNA): TGTGCCAGTAGGAGAGGGTATGGCTACACCTTC.

The V and J genes are TRBV11-2 and TRBJ2-7; D not certain. The germline V gene encodes CDR1 SGHAT and CDR2 FQNNGV. CDR3 length equals 13 residues. V was pared by 1 base and J by 4 bases, with 8 bases between. The CDR3 sequence is CASSLGEFYEQYF. The CDR3 DNA reads as TGTGCCAGCAGCTTAGGCGAGTTTTACGAGCAGTACTTC. Complete variable domain (other parts from reference TRBV11-2 and TRBJ2-7): EAGVAQSPRYKIIEKRQSVAFWCNPISGHATLYWYQQILGQGPKLLIQFQNNGVVDDSQLPKDRFSAERLKGVDSTLKIQPAKLEDSAVYLCASSLGEFYEQYFGPGTRLTVT.